This T cell receptor (beta chain) was identified in a study of cytotoxic CD8 clonotypes in ibrutinib-treated CLL. Trimming left V 0 bases short and J 4 bases short, with 4 bases between. The germline gives CDR1 SGHNT, CDR2 YYREEE (reference sequence). This CDR3 region has 12 residues. Clones were read by immunoSEQ multiplex PCR, and TCRdb kept only the in-frame ones, dropping some. The sample includes more than 300,000 clones, around four fifths of them seen just once. The origin of this receptor is a human donor with chronic lymphocytic leukemia. Specimen: PBMCs, collected before ibrutinib treatment. The rearrangement uses TRBV5-4 and TRBJ1-1; D gene ambiguous. The CDR3 DNA reads as TGTGCCAGCAGCTTGGGTCGCACTGAAGCTTTCTTT. This gives the protein CASSLGRTEAFF. The variable domain in full, with the rest retrieved from reference TRBV5-4 and TRBJ1-1, is ETGVTQSPTHLIKTRGQQVTLRCSSQSGHNTVSWYQQALGQGPQFIFQYYREEENGRGNFPPRFSGLQFPNYSSELNVNALELDDSALYLCASSLGRTEAFFGQGTRLTVV.